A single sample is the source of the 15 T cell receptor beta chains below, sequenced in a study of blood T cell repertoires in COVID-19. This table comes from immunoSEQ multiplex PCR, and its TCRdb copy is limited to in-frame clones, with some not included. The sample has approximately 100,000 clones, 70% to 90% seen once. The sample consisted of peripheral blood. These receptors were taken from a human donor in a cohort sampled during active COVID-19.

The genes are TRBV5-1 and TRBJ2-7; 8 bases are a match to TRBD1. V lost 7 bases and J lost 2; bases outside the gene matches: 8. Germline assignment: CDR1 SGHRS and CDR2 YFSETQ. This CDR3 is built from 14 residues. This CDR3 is CASGRDRIPYEQYF. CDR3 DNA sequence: TGCGCCAGCGGCCGGGACAGGATCCCCTACGAGCAGTACTTC.

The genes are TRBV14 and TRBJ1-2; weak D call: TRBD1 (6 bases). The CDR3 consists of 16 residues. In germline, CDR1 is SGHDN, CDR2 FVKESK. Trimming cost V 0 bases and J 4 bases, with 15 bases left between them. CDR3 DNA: TGTGCCAGCAGCCAAGATCAGGGCTTGGGGGCCTATGGCTACACCTTC. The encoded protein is CASSQDQGLGAYGYTF.

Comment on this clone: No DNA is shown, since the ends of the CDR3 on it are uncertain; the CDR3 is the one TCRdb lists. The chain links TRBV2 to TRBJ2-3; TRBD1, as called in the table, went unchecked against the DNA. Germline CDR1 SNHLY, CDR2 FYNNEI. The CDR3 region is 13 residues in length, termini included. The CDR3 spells CASILETVDTQYF.

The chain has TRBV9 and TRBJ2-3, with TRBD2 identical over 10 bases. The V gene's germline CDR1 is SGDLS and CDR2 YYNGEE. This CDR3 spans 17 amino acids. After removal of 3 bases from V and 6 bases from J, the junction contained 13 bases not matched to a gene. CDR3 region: CASSADASGGVMDTQYF. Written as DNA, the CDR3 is TGTGCCAGCAGCGCAGACGCGAGCGGGGGGGTTATGGATACGCAGTATTTT.

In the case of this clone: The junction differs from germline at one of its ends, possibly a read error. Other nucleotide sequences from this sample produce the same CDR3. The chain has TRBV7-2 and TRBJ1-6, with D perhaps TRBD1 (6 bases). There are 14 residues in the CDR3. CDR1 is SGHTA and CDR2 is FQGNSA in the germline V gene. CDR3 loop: CASSLEQGNSPLHF. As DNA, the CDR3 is TGTGCTAGCAGCTTAGAACAGGGCAATTCACCCCTCCACTTT.

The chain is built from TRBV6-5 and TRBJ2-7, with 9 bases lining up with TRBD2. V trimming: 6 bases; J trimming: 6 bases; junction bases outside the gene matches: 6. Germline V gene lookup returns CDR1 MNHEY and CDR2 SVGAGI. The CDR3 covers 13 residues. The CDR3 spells CASSAGTSSEQYF. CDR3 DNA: TGTGCCAGCAGCGCCGGGACTAGCTCCGAGCAGTACTTC.

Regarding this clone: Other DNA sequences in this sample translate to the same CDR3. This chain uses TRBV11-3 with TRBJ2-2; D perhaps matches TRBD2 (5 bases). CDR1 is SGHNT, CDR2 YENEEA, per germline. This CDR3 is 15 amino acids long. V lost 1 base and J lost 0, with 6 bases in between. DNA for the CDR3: TGTGCCAGCAGCTTAGCGGGGACGAACACCGGGGAGCTGTTTTTT. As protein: CASSLAGTNTGELFF.

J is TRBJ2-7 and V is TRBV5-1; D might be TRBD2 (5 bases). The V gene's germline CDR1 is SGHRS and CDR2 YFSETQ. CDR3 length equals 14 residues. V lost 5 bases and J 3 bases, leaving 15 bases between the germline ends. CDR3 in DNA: TGCGCCAGCAGGCTAGAGGGCCCCCTCTACGAGCAGTACTTC. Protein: CASRLEGPLYEQYF.

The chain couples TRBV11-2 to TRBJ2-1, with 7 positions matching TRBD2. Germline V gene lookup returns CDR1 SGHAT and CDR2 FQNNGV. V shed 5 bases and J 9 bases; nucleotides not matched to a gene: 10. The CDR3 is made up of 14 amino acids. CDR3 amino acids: CASSQKREEVEQFF. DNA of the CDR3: TGTGCCAGCAGCCAAAAGCGGGAAGAGGTTGAGCAGTTCTTC.

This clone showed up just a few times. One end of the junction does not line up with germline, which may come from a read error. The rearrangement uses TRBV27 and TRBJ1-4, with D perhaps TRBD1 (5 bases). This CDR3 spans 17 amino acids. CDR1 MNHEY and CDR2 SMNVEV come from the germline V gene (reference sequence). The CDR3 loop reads CASSLSAVDTTNDKLFF. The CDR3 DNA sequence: TGTGCCAGCAGTTTATCCGCCGTGGACACTACTAATGATAAACTGTTTTTT.

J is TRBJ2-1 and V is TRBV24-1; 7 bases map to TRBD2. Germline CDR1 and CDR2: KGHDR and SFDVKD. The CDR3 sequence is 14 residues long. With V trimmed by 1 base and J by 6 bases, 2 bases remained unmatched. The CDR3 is CATSDFGTINEQFF. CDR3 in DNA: TGTGCCACCAGTGATTTTGGGACTATCAATGAGCAGTTCTTC.

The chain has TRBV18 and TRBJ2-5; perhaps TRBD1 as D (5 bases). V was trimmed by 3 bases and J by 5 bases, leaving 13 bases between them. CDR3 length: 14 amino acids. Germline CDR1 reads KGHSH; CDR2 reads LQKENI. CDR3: CASSPRVSMETQYF. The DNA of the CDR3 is TGTGCCAGCTCACCCAGGGTTAGCATGGAGACCCAGTACTTC.

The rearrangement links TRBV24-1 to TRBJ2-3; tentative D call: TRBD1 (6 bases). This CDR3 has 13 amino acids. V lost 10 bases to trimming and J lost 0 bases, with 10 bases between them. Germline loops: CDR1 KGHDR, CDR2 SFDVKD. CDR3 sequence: CATSGVSTDTQYF. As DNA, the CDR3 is TGTGCCACATCAGGGGTAAGCACAGATACGCAGTATTTT.

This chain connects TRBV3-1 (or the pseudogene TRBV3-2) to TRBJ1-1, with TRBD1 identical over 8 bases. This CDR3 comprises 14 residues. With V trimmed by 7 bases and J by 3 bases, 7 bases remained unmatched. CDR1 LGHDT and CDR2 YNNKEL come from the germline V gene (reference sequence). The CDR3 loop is CASNGQGKDTEAFF. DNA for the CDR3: TGTGCCAGCAACGGACAGGGAAAAGACACTGAAGCTTTCTTT.

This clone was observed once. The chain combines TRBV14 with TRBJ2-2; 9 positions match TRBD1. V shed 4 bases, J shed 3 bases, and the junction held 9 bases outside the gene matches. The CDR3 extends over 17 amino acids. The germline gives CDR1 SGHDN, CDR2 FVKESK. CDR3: CASSPIQGAGDTGELFF. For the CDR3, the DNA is TGTGCCAGCAGCCCAATACAGGGGGCCGGGGACACCGGGGAGCTGTTTTTT. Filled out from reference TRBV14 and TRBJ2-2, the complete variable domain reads EAGVTQFPSHSVIEKGQTVTLRCDPISGHDNLYWYRRVMGKEIKFLLHFVKESKQDESGMPNNRFLAERTGGTYSTLKVQPAELEDSGVYFCASSPIQGAGDTGELFFGEGSRLTVL.